This TCR beta chain was observed in a study of shared clonotypes between healthy human individuals. Across the whole study: With ages of 18 to 49, the donors were two women and three men.

With 3 bases clipped from V and 0 bases from J, the junction kept 4 bases outside the gene matches. This CDR3 region has 15 residues. The germline V gene has CDR1 MDHEN and CDR2 SYDVKM. Method: immunoSEQ multiplex PCR; TCRdb's copy keeps in-frame clones and lacks some. The sample lists about 820,000 clones; about 91% were seen once. The table lists this clone with a count of one. Its antigen is not known. CD8 cells classed as naive were CD45RO-negative and positively selected for CCR7, excluding terminally differentiated effector memory CD45RA+ cells. Study-wide findings and caveats: Inspection by rarefaction showed sorted-subset sequencing to be incomplete despite large depth.

The TCR originated in a young man in good health. V usage is TRBV28 and J usage is TRBJ2-5; 7 bases align to TRBD1. Specimen: naive CD8+ T cells sorted from blood. CDR3 sequence: CASSLGQTYQETQYF. The DNA of the CDR3 is TGTGCCAGCAGTTTGGGACAGACGTACCAAGAGACCCAGTACTTC.